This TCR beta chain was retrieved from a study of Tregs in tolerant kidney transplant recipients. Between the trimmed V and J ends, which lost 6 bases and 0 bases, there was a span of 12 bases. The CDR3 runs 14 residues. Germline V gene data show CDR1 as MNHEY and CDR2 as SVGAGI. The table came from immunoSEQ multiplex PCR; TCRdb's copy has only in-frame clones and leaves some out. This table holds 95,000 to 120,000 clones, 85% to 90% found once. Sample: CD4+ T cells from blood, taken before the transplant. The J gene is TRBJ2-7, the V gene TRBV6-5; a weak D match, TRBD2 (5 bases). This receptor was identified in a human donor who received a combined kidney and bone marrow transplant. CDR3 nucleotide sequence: TGTGCCAGCAGCACTCTAGGGAGCTCCTACGAGCAGTACTTC. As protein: CASSTLGSSYEQYF.